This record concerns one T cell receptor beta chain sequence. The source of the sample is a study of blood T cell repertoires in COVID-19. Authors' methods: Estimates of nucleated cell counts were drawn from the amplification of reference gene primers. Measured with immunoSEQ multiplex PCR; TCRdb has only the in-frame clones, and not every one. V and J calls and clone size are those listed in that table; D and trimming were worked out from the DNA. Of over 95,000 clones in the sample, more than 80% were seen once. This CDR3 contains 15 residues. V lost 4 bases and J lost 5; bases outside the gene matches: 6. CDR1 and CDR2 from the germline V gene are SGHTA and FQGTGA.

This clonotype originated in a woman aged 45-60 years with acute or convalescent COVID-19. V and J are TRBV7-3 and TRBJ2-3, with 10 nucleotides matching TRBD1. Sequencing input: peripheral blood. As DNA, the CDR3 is TGTGCCAGCAGCTCGACAGGGGGCCGGGGAGATACGCAGTATTTT. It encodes CASSSTGGRGDTQYF.